This T cell receptor (beta chain) came from a study of shared clonotypes between healthy human individuals. The study's findings and limits: Clonotypes which were not shared had lower generation probabilities than clonotypes that all four donors shared.

The CDR3 sequence is 10 residues long. The V gene's germline CDR1 is SNHLY and CDR2 FYNNEI. Trimming removed 6 bases from V and 10 bases from J, with 7 bases in between. This clone came up once. Antigen unknown. The table came from immunoSEQ multiplex PCR; TCRdb's copy has only in-frame clones and leaves some out. The sample has under 2,000,000 clones; about 95% are singletons. Naive CD8 cells, CD45RO-negative and positively selected for CCR7, excluded terminally differentiated effector memory CD45RA+ cells. All donors qualified as healthy HIV-negative adults and had experienced no recent acute infections or vaccinations.

Material for sequencing was naive CD8+ T cells sorted from blood. This receptor was taken from a man aged 18 to 30 in good health. The rearrangement joins TRBV2 to TRBJ2-1; no clear D gene. The CDR3 loop reads CASRLGEQFF. The CDR3 region has the DNA TGTGCCAGCAGGCTAGGGGAGCAGTTCTTC.